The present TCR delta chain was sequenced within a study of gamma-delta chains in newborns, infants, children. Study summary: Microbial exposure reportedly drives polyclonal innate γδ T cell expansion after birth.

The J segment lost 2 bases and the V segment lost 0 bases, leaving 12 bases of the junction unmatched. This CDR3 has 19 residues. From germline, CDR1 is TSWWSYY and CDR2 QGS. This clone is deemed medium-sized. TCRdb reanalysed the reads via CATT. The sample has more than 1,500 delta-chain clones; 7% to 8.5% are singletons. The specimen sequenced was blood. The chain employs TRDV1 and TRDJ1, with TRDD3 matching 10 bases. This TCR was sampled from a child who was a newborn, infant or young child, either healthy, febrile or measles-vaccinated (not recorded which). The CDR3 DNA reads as TGTGCTCTTGGGGAACTGAAACTCGGGCAACTGGGGGATACCGATAAACTCATCTTT. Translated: CALGELKLGQLGDTDKLIF.